Listed here is a single TCR beta chain. Antigen unknown. These data are taken from a study of cytomegalovirus exposure and HLA in healthy donors. General study points: A cluster of highly shared sequence variants was likely a sequencing artifact.

Researchers ran the PCR with 60 Vbeta and 13 Jbeta primers. Generated by immunoSEQ multiplex PCR, the TCRdb table keeps only in-frame clones and is missing some. The table includes roughly 33,000 clones, 75% to 85% detected once. The receptor's source is a male donor in good health and CMV-seronegative. The sequencing input was PBMCs.

CDR3 bases: TGTGCCAGCAGTTATCAGGGCTACGAGCAGTACTTC. This codes for CASSYQGYEQYF. The chain links TRBV2 to TRBJ2-7; D is perhaps TRBD1 (5 bases). The V gene lost 5 bases and the J gene lost 3 bases, with 8 bases spanning the gap. Germline V gene sequence: CDR1 SNHLY, CDR2 FYNNEI. CDR3 length: 12 amino acids. Together with reference TRBV2 and TRBJ2-7, the CDR3 gives the full variable domain: EPEVTQTPSHQVTQMGQEVILRCVPISNHLYFYWYRQILGQKVEFLVSFYNNEISEKSEIFDDQFSVERPDGSNFTLKIRSTKLEDSAMYFCASSYQGYEQYFGPGTRLTVT.